This is a list of T cell receptor beta chains from one sample in a study of blood T cell repertoires in COVID-19. Libraries were prepared by immunoSEQ multiplex PCR; TCRdb keeps only in-frame clonotypes and omits some of them. The data show 120,000 to 150,000 clones, with about four fifths seen just once and around 8.6% held by the top ten. The sequenced sample consisted of peripheral blood. These receptors came from a human donor in a cohort sampled during active COVID-19. The CDR3 runs from the conserved cysteine through the conserved F or W. The order of the fields is D gene, J gene, clone size, V gene, CDR3 DNA, CDR3 protein. A D gene is named only where the DNA matches it firmly. A clone size is listed for some rows: how often the clone was seen (once, few, many), or a class if it is expanded.

d_gene: -; j_gene: TRBJ2-3; abundance: -; v_gene: TRBV27; CDR3nt: TGTGCCAGCAGTTCGTTCACAGATACGCAGTATTTT; CDR3aa: CASSSFTDTQYF
d_gene: TRBD1; j_gene: TRBJ1-1; abundance: -; v_gene: TRBV6-5; CDR3nt: TGTGCCAGCAGCGGACAGGCGAACACTGAAGCTTTCTTT; CDR3aa: CASSGQANTEAFF
d_gene: -; j_gene: TRBJ2-3; abundance: -; v_gene: TRBV3-1/TRBV3-2; CDR3nt: TGTGCCAGCAGCCAATCCAGGGCTAGCACAGATACGCAGTATTTT; CDR3aa: CASSQSRASTDTQYF
d_gene: TRBD1; j_gene: TRBJ2-6; abundance: -; v_gene: TRBV10-2; CDR3nt: TGCGCCAGCAGTGAGGTCGGCAGGGGGATGTGGGGGGCCAACGTCCTGACTTTC; CDR3aa: CASSEVGRGMWGANVLTF
d_gene: TRBD1; j_gene: TRBJ1-5; abundance: -; v_gene: TRBV10-2; CDR3nt: TGCGCCAGCAGTGAGTCTCGGACAGGTGGGCCAAATAGCAATCAGCCCCAGCATTTT; CDR3aa: CASSESRTGGPNSNQPQHF
d_gene: -; j_gene: TRBJ1-1; abundance: -; v_gene: TRBV6-5; CDR3nt: TGTGCCAGCGAAATAGGGGGAAACACTGAAGCTTTCTTT; CDR3aa: CASEIGGNTEAFF
d_gene: -; j_gene: TRBJ1-2; abundance: few; v_gene: TRBV18; CDR3nt: TGTGCCAGCTCACCAGATGAGGGAGGAGGCTACACCTTC; CDR3aa: CASSPDEGGGYTF
d_gene: TRBD1; j_gene: TRBJ1-6; abundance: -; v_gene: TRBV27; CDR3nt: TGTGCCAGCAGTCGGGACAGGGGTACACCCCTCCACTTT; CDR3aa: CASSRDRGTPLHF
d_gene: -; j_gene: TRBJ2-3; abundance: -; v_gene: TRBV9; CDR3nt: TGTGCCAGCAGCGTAGGCGGGTCCGTCACAGATACGCAGTATTTT; CDR3aa: CASSVGGSVTDTQYF
d_gene: -; j_gene: TRBJ1-4; abundance: -; v_gene: TRBV6-1; CDR3nt: TGTGCCAGCAGTGAATGGGGGGGGTTTGATGAAAAACTGTTTTTT; CDR3aa: CASSEWGGFDEKLFF
d_gene: TRBD1; j_gene: TRBJ1-4; abundance: -; v_gene: TRBV5-1; CDR3nt: TGCGCCAGCAGCTTTCAGGGGGCAGGGGAAAAACTGTTTTTT; CDR3aa: CASSFQGAGEKLFF
d_gene: TRBD2; j_gene: TRBJ2-1; abundance: once; v_gene: TRBV27; CDR3nt: TGTGCCAGTCGACTAGCGGGGGGGCTCGGGGGTGAGCAGTTCTTC; CDR3aa: CASRLAGGLGGEQFF
d_gene: TRBD2; j_gene: TRBJ2-5; abundance: -; v_gene: TRBV3-1/TRBV3-2; CDR3nt: TGTGCCAGCAGCCTACGGACTAGCGGGGGCGGGGAGACCCAGTACTTC; CDR3aa: CASSLRTSGGGETQYF
d_gene: TRBD1; j_gene: TRBJ2-5; abundance: -; v_gene: TRBV25-1; CDR3nt: TGTGCCAGCAAATGGGGACAGGGGGCCGCCGGAGAGACCCAGTACTTC; CDR3aa: CASKWGQGAAGETQYF
d_gene: -; j_gene: TRBJ1-5; abundance: many; v_gene: TRBV28; CDR3nt: TGTGCCAGCAGCCAGGGACATACCAATCAGCCCCAGCATTTT; CDR3aa: CASSQGHTNQPQHF
d_gene: -; j_gene: TRBJ2-7; abundance: -; v_gene: TRBV11-2; CDR3nt: TGTGCCAGCAGTGTTAAGGGCAGGGTCGACTACGAGCAGTACTTC; CDR3aa: CASSVKGRVDYEQYF